Listed below are T cell receptor beta chains from one sample, sequenced in a study of vaccination effects on CD4 cells after COVID-19. Antigens of these TCRs are unknown. The assay was immunoSEQ multiplex PCR, and TCRdb's table has in-frame clones only and misses some. The sample holds 20,000 to 30,000 clones, 65% to 80% seen once. Sequenced material: CD4+ T cells from PBMCs cultured with HCoV-NL63 spike peptides, taken before COVID-19 vaccination. The receptors here all came from a human donor who received a COVID-19 vaccine. CDR3s include the opening cysteine and the closing phenylalanine or tryptophan. D genes are given only for firm matches. Size is stated for part of the rows, as once, few or many counts, or as a class when the clone is expanded.

V gene	J gene	D gene	clone size	CDR3 DNA	CDR3 protein
TRBV29-1	TRBJ2-3	-	-	TGCAGCGTTGAAATAGATACGCAGTATTTT	CSVEIDTQYF
TRBV6-5	TRBJ1-1	-	-	TGTGCCAGCAGGGTTGGTTTGAACACTGAAGCTTTCTTT	CASRVGLNTEAFF
TRBV7-2	TRBJ2-7	TRBD2	-	TGTGCCAGCAGCTTAGGGACTAGCGGGTCCTACGAGCAGTACTTC	CASSLGTSGSYEQYF
TRBV5-1	TRBJ2-3	TRBD2	-	TGCGCCAGCAGCTCAGGGGGGACTAGCGGGGCAGATACGCAGTATTTT	CASSSGGTSGADTQYF
TRBV6-6	TRBJ1-6	-	-	TGTGCCAGCAGTTATCTCCGACAGACCAATAATTCACCCCTCCACTTT	CASSYLRQTNNSPLHF
TRBV4-1	TRBJ1-1	-	-	TGCGCCAGCAGCCAAGGAGGGTCCATGAACACTGAAGCTTTCTTT	CASSQGGSMNTEAFF
TRBV5-6	TRBJ2-7	TRBD1	few	TGTGCCAGCAGCCACGGGACAGGGTTTGTTACGGGTGAGCAGTACTTC	CASSHGTGFVTGEQYF
TRBV12-3/TRBV12-4	TRBJ2-7	-	-	TGTGCCAGCAGTTTCATGGGGGGACTCGAGCAGTACTTC	CASSFMGGLEQYF
TRBV2	TRBJ2-2	TRBD2	once	TGTGCCAGCTCTGGACTAGCGGGGGGACCCGGGGAGCTGTTTTTT	CASSGLAGGPGELFF
TRBV2	TRBJ1-1	-	-	TGTGCCAGCAGTGAGGTCCAGCTAGGAGCTTTCTTT	CASSEVQLGAFF
TRBV3-1/TRBV3-2	TRBJ2-3	-	-	TGTGCCAGCAGCCCCGGGGGTGATACGCAGTATTTT	CASSPGGDTQYF
TRBV29-1	TRBJ1-1	-	-	TGCAGCGTTTACGATGGGGCTGAAGCTTTCTTT	CSVYDGAEAFF
TRBV24-1	TRBJ1-4	-	few	TGTGCCACCAGTGATCGCGGGGGGCCAGAAAAACTGTTTTTT	CATSDRGGPEKLFF
TRBV10-1	TRBJ2-7	-	-	TGCGCCAGCAGTGAGTCGGGGGTTCGCGACGAGCAGTACTTC	CASSESGVRDEQYF
TRBV12-5	TRBJ1-2	-	medium-sized	TGTGCTAGTGGTTCTGGGCAGGGACGGGGCTACACCTTC	CASGSGQGRGYTF
TRBV3-1/TRBV3-2	TRBJ2-7	TRBD2	-	TGTGCCAGCAGCCCGAGGGAGGGCGAGCAGTACTTC	CASSPREGEQYF
TRBV6-5	TRBJ2-6	-	-	TGTGCCAGCGTGGGTAGTGGGGCCAACGTCCTGACTTTC	CASVGSGANVLTF
TRBV6-5	TRBJ1-5	TRBD1	once	TGTGCCAGCAGTTACGGACAGGGGGGCGATCAGCCCCAGCATTTT	CASSYGQGGDQPQHF
TRBV5-1	TRBJ2-5	TRBD2	-	TGCGCCAGCAGCTTGAGGGGAGGGCGGGAGACCCAGTACTTC	CASSLRGGRETQYF
TRBV18	TRBJ2-5	-	-	TGTGCCAGCTCACCCCCAGTCCGGATGGGAGCCATTGAGACCCAGTACTTC	CASSPPVRMGAIETQYF
TRBV5-1	TRBJ1-3	TRBD1	few	TGCGCCAGCAGCTTGGGGACAGGGGGCTCGCTTAGCTCTGGAAACACCATATATTTT	CASSLGTGGSLSSGNTIYF
TRBV29-1	TRBJ2-1	TRBD2	-	TGCAGCGTTGAGACTAGCGGGCCCAGTGAGCAGTTCTTC	CSVETSGPSEQFF
TRBV4-1	TRBJ1-3	TRBD1	medium-sized	TGCGCCAGCAGACCCGACAGGGACCCACGAAACACCATATATTTT	CASRPDRDPRNTIYF
TRBV14	TRBJ2-1	TRBD2	-	TGTGCCAGCAGCCCCAAAATTGGCGAGCGGGGGGACTACAATGAGCAGTTCTTC	CASSPKIGERGDYNEQFF
TRBV19	TRBJ2-7	-	-	TGTGCCAGTAGTATAGATCCCTCAGGGGCCTGGGAGCAGTACTTC	CASSIDPSGAWEQYF
TRBV5-4	TRBJ1-2	-	-	TGTGCCAGCAGATCACCCGGGACGACTGGCTACACCTTC	CASRSPGTTGYTF
TRBV3-1/TRBV3-2	TRBJ1-5	-	-	TGTGCCAGCAGCCAAGATCAGGGGTATAGCAATCAGCCCCAGCATTTT	CASSQDQGYSNQPQHF